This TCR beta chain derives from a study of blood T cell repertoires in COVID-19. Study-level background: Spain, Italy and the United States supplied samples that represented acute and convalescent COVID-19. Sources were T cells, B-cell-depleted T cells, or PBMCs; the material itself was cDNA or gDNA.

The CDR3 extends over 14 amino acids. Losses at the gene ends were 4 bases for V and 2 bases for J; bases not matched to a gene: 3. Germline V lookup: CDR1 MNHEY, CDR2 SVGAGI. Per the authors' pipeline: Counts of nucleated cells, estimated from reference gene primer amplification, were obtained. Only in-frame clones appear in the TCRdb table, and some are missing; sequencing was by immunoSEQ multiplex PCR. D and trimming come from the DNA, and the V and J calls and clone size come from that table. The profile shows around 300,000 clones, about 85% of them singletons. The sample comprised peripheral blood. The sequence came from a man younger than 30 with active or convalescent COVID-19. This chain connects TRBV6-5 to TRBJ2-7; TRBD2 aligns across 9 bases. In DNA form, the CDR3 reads TGTGCCAGCAGTTTAGCGGGAGCCCCCTACGAGCAGTACTTC. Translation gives CASSLAGAPYEQYF.